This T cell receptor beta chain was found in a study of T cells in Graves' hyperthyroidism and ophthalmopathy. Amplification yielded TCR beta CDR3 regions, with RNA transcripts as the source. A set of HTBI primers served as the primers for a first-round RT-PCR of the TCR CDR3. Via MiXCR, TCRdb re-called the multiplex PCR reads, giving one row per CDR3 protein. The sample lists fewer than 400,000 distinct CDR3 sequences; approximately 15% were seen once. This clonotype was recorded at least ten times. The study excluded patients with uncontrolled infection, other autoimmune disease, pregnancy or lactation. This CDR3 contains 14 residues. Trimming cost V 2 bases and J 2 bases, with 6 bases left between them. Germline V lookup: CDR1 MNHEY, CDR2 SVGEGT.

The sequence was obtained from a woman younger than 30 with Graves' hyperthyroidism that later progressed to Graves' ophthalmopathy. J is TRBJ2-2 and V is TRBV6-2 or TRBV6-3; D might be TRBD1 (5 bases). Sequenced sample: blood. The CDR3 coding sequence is TGTGCCAGCAGTTACAGGGGAAACACCGGGGAGCTGTTTTTT. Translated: CASSYRGNTGELFF.